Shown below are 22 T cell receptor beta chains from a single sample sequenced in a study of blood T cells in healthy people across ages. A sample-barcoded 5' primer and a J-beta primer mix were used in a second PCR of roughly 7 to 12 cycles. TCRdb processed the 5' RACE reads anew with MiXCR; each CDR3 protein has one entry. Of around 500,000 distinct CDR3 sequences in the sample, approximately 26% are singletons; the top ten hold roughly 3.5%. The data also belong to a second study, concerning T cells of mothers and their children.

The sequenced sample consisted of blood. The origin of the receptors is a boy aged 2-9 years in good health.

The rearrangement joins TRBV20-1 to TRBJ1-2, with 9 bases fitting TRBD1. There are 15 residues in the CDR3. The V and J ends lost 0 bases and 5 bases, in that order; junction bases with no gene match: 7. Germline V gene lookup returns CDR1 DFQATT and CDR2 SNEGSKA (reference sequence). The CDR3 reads CSARDSWDRAYGYTF. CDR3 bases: TGCAGTGCTAGAGATAGTTGGGACAGGGCGTATGGCTACACCTTC.

DNA of the CDR3: TGTGCCAGCAGCTTAGATTCTCATCATACGCAGTATTTT. This gives the protein CASSLDSHHTQYF. The chain carries TRBV11-3 and TRBJ2-3; D remains unclear. Germline assignment: CDR1 SGHNT and CDR2 YENEEA. This CDR3 is 13 amino acids long. V was shortened by 0 bases and J by 7 bases, with 8 bases between the two germline ends.

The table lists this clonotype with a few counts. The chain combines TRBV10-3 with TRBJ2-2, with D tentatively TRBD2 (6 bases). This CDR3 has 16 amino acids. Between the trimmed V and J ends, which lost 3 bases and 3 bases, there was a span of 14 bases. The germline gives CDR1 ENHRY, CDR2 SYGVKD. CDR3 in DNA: TGTGCCATCAGTGATATGGGTAGGAGGGACACCGGGGAGCTGTTTTTT. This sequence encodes CAISDMGRRDTGELFF.

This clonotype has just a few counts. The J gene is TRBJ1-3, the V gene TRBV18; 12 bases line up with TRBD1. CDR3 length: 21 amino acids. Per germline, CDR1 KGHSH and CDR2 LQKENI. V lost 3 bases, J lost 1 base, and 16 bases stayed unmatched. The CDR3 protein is CASSPEEPGQGAAGSGNTIYF. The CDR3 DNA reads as TGTGCCAGCTCACCGGAAGAACCGGGACAGGGGGCGGCCGGGTCTGGAAACACCATATATTTT.

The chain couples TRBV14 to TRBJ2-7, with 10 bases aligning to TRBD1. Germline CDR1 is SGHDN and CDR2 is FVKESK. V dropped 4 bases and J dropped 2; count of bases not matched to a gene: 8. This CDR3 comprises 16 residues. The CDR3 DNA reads TGTGCCAGCAGCCCCCTGGGACAGGGGTTTCCCTACGAGCAGTACTTC. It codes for CASSPLGQGFPYEQYF.

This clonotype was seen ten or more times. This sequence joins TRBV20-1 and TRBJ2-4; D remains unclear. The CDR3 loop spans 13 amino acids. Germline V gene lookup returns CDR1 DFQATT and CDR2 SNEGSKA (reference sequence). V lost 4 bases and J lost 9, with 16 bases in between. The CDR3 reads CSAIARPPGIQYF. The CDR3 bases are TGCAGTGCTATCGCCAGGCCCCCGGGCATTCAGTACTTC.

The CDR3 DNA follows: TGTGCCAGCAGCCCCGCTTGGAGGCGAGCGAAAGAGACCCAGTACTTC. Residues: CASSPAWRRAKETQYF. This rearrangement joins TRBV14 to TRBJ2-5, with D perhaps TRBD2 (5 bases). The CDR3 covers 16 residues. V was clipped by 4 bases and J by 3 bases, with 18 bases between them. CDR1 SGHDN and CDR2 FVKESK come from the germline V gene.

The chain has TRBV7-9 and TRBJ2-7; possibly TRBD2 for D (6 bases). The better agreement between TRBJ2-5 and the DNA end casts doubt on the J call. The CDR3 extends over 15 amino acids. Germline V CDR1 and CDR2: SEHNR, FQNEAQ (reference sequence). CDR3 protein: CASSLGTGRRETQYF. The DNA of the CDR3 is TGTGCCAGCAGCTTAGGGACGGGGAGGAGAGAGACCCAGTACTTC.

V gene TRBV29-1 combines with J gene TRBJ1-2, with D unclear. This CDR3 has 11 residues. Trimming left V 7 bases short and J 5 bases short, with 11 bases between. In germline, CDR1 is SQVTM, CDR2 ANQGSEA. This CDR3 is CSAPTDYGYTF. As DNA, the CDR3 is TGCAGCGCACCAACAGATTATGGCTACACCTTC. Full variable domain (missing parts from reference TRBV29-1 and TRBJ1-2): SAVISQKPSRDICQRGTSLTIQCQVDSQVTMMFWYRQQPGQSLTLIATANQGSEATYESGFVIDKFPISRPNLTFSTLTVSNMSPEDSSIYLCSAPTDYGYTFGSGTRLTVV.

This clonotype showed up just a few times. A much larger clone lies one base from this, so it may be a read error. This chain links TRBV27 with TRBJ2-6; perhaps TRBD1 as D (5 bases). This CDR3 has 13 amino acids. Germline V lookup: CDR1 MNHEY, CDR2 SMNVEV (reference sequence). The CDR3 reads CASSLSGANALTF. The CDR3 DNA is TGTGCCAGCAGTTTATCTGGGGCCAACGCCCTGACTTTC.

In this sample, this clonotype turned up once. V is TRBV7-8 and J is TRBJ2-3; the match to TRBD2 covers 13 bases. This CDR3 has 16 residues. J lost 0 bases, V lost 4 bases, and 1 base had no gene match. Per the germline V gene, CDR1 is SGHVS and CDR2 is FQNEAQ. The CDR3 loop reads CASSWGLAGSTDTQYF. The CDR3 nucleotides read TGTGCCAGCAGCTGGGGACTAGCGGGGAGCACAGATACGCAGTATTTT.

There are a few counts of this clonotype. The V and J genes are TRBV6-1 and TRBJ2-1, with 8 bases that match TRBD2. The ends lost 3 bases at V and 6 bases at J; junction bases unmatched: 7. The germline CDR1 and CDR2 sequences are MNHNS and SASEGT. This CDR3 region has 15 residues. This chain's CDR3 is CASSESGSRGNEQFF. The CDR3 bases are TGTGCCAGCAGTGAGAGCGGGAGCCGGGGCAATGAGCAGTTCTTC.

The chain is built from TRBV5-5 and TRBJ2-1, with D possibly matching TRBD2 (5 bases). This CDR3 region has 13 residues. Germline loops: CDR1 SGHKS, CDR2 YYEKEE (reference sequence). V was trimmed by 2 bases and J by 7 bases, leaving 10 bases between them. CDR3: CASSFTLGNEQFF. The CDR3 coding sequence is TGTGCCAGCAGCTTCACACTAGGGAATGAGCAGTTCTTC. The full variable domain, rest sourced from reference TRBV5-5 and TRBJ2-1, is DAGVTQSPTHLIKTRGQQVTLRCSPISGHKSVSWYQQVLGQGPQFIFQYYEKEERGRGNFPDRFSARQFPNYSSELNVNALLLGDSALYLCASSFTLGNEQFFGPGTRLTVL.

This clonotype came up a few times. CDR3 coding DNA: TGCGCCAGCAGCTTGGGTAGCGGGGGGTCCTTGGCGACCCAGTACTTC. It translates to CASSLGSGGSLATQYF. The V gene is TRBV5-1, the J gene TRBJ2-5, with 10 nucleotides matching TRBD2. From germline, CDR1 is SGHRS and CDR2 YFSETQ. The CDR3 consists of 16 residues. Losses at the gene ends were 0 bases for V and 7 bases for J; bases not matched to a gene: 9. Looking up the rest from reference TRBV5-1 and TRBJ2-5 gives the full variable domain: KAGVTQTPRYLIKTRGQQVTLSCSPISGHRSVSWYQQTPGQGLQFLFEYFSETQRNKGNFPGRFSGRQFSNSRSEMNVSTLELGDSALYLCASSLGSGGSLATQYFGPGTRLLVL.

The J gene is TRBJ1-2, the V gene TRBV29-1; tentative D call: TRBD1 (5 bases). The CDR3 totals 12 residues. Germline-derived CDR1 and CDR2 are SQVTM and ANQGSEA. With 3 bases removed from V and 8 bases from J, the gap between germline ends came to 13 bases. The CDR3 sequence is CSVDPIWGGYTF. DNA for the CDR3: TGCAGCGTTGACCCCATATGGGGGGGCTACACCTTC. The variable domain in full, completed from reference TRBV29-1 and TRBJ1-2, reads SAVISQKPSRDICQRGTSLTIQCQVDSQVTMMFWYRQQPGQSLTLIATANQGSEATYESGFVIDKFPISRPNLTFSTLTVSNMSPEDSSIYLCSVDPIWGGYTFGSGTRLTVV.

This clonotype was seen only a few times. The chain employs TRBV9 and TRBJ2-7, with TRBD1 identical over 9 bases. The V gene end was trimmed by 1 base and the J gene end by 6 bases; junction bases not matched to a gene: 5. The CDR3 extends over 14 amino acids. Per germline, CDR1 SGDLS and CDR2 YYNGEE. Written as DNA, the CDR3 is TGTGCCAGCAGCGTATTGGACAGGGGATCCGAGCAGTACTTC. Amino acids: CASSVLDRGSEQYF.

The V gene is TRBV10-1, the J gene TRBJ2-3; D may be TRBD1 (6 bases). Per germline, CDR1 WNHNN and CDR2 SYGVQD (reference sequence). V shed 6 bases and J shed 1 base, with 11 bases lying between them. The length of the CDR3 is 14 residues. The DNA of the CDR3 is TGCGCCAGCAGCACAGGGATAGGCACAGATACGCAGTATTTT. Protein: CASSTGIGTDTQYF.

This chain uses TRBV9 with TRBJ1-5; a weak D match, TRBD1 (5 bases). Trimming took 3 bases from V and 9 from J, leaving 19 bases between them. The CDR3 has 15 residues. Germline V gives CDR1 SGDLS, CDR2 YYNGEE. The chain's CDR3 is CASSADVSGRRPQHF. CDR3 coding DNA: TGTGCCAGCAGCGCTGATGTGTCGGGGCGTAGGCCCCAGCATTTT. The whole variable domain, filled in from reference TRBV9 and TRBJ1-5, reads DSGVTQTPKHLITATGQRVTLRCSPRSGDLSVYWYQQSLDQGLQFLIQYYNGEERAKGNILERFSAQQFPDLHSELNLSSLELGDSALYFCASSADVSGRRPQHFGDGTRLSIL.

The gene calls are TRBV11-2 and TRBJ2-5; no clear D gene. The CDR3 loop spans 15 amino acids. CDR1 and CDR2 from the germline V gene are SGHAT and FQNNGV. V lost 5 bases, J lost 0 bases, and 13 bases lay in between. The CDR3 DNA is TGTGCCAGCAGCCCCTCGATAGTCTACCAAGAGACCCAGTACTTC. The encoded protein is CASSPSIVYQETQYF.

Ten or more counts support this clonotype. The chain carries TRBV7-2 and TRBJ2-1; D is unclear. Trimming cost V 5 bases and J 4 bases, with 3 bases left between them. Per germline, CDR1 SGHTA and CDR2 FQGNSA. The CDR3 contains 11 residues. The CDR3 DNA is TGTGCCAGCAGCGATTACAATGAGCAGTTCTTC. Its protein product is CASSDYNEQFF.

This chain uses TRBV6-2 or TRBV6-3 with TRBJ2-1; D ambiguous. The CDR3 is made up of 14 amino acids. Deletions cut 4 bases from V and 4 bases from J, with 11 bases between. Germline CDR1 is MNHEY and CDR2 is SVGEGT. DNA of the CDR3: TGTGCCAGCAGTTCTCAGATAAGATACAATGAGCAGTTCTTC. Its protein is CASSSQIRYNEQFF.

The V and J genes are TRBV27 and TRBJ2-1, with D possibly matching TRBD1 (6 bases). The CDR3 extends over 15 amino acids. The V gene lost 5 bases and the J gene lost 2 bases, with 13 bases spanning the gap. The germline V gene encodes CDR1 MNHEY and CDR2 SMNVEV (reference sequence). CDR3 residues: CASSTSGTPYNEQFF. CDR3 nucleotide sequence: TGTGCCAGCAGTACGTCCGGGACACCCTACAATGAGCAGTTCTTC.